This T cell receptor (beta chain) emerged from a study of neurological immune-mediated disorders (dated by TCRdb to about 2019). For the wider study: Peripheral blood TCR-beta repertoires from HTLV-I-associated myelopathy (HAM/TSP) patients, multiple sclerosis patients and healthy controls were compared by UMI-based sequencing. The roughly 110 TCR-beta libraries covered PBMC samples along with longitudinal samples, technical triplicates, and paired sorted CD4+ and CD8+ T-cell subsets. Longitudinal HAM/TSP donors and healthy donors each had 3 time-points at intervals of roughly 3-40 months. The cohort included about 66 subjects: some 14 with HAM/TSP, approximately 35 with multiple sclerosis, and around 20 healthy controls. The paper as a whole reports these results and caveats: TCR clonal expansion was highest in HAM/TSP patients and lowest in MS patients, with MS patients falling below even healthy controls. Across subjects, expanded clones never shared an identical CDR3 amino acid sequence, which suggests that the TCR-beta repertoires in every group were private.

Many counts were recorded for this clonotype. No antigen is known for it. No base qualities exist here, and no much larger clone lies one base off it. Germline trimming: 7 bases from V, 5 bases from J; junction bases outside gene matches: 7. As encoded in the germline V gene, CDR1 is SQVTM while CDR2 is ANQGSEA. From cysteine to phenylalanine, the CDR3 is 13 amino acids long. Kept here is only the CDR3 DNA, which spans 39 bases and is read in frame from base 1. cDNA synthesis used template-switch 5'RACE with a primer carrying a 10-nucleotide random unique molecular identifier tagging each TCR transcript. Over 180 million TCR-beta sequences, covering 15-18 subjects, were produced in each sequencing run. The RNeasy kit was used to extract total RNA. The KAPA Real-time Library Amplification kit was used to amplify TCR-beta VDJ regions with primers targeting the TCR constant region and the 5'RACE anchor. Sample indexes and Illumina adaptors were added in a first PCR, after which library yield was increased in a second PCR. After Ampure bead purification, the roughly 650 bp TCR product was size-selected on a 2% E-gel SizeSelection system. Before pooling, library quality was checked on a Bioanalyzer, concentration was measured with Qubit, and libraries were quantified with the Kapa Library Quantification kit. An Illumina HiSeq 2500 sequenced the libraries paired-end 2 x 150 bp. To increase sequence diversity, roughly 25-31% phiX was spiked into each library pool. The original methods were these. The UMI-based MiGEC pipeline processed quality-filtered reads and removed over 80% of raw TCR sequences during error correction. IMGT germline references were used for aligning VDJ genes, and each clonotype was defined as a unique CDR3 amino acid sequence together with its V-J genes. Clonal expansion, Shannon diversity and CDR3 relatedness (CalcPairwiseDistances, ClusterSamples) were evaluated with VDJtools, and phylogenetic trees were built with CLCbio workbench. Using coefficient-of-variation modelling across technical triplicates, the study counted a clone as expanded if it had at least 8 unique UMIs. Using fastp at Q25 and MiXCR, TCRdb reprocessed the public reads and kept productive beta chains. Each CDR3 protein gets just one entry, which takes the most common genes and DNA from the rows behind it. TCRdb's processing, not the study's, gives the V and J calls here. The sample includes 50,000 or so distinct CDR3 sequences, with around 13% observed a single time. Roughly 4.5% of the sample is in the top ten clones.

Interpreted using the paper, the time point label stands for: longitudinal time-point 2. Libraries from unsorted PBMCs were made from 2 million PBMCs kept in RNAlater at -80 degrees C until RNA extraction. Peripheral blood underwent Ficoll-Hypaque density gradient centrifugation to isolate PBMCs, which were then cryopreserved in liquid nitrogen. The sequencing sample was made of PBMCs. The receptor was derived from a male donor with HTLV-1-associated myelopathy (HAM/TSP). The chain is encoded by TRBV29-1 joined to TRBJ2-7; TRBD1 matches 11 bases in the middle. The nucleotide sequence is given as TGCAGCGCCTGGACAGGGGGCGAAGACGAGCAGTACTTC. Its translation reads: CSAWTGGEDEQYF.